A single TCR beta chain is shown here with its context. The data belong to a study of blood T cells in healthy people across ages. Primers used in a second PCR of about 7 to 12 cycles were a sample-barcoded 5' primer and a J-beta primer mix. Via MiXCR, TCRdb re-called the 5' RACE reads, giving one row per CDR3 protein. The sample shows around 1.5 million distinct CDR3 sequences, approximately 42% of them seen only once. Isolated per sample were at least 7 million PBMCs. The receptor comes from a woman in her late teens or twenties in good health. The specimen sequenced was blood.

CDR3 loop: CASSPPGITPTDTQYF. The CDR3, as DNA: TGTGCCAGCAGCCCCCCTGGTATCACCCCCACAGATACGCAGTATTTT. The chain uses TRBV5-5 and TRBJ2-3; unclear D gene. The CDR3 loop spans 16 amino acids. Trimming left V 4 bases short and J 2 bases short, with 17 bases between. The germline CDR1 and CDR2 sequences are SGHKS and YYEKEE (reference sequence).